These 27 T cell receptor beta chains originate from one sample sequenced in a study of human T cells and chemical hapten exposure. Time point of the sample: patch test 2, 6 weeks after DPC sensitization. As for treatment: therapeutic diphenylcyclopropenone sensitization with weekly scalp DPC. Via MiXCR, TCRdb re-called the RACE reads, giving one row per CDR3 protein. Of over 100,000 distinct CDR3 sequences listed, approximately 8.8% are singletons. The specimen comprised whole blood, sampled in connection with sensitization to the hapten diphenylcyclopropenone (DPC). The receptors originated from a woman in her thirties or forties with alopecia areata. Some clones in this sample may be carry-over from other donors' samples.

This clonotype was found many times. The chain is built from TRBV24-1 and TRBJ2-2; 7 nucleotides line up with TRBD2. The CDR3 has 14 residues. V was pared by 1 base and J by 6 bases, with 1 base of the junction left unmatched. Germline CDR1 and CDR2: KGHDR and SFDVKD. CDR3 loop: CATSDFREAGELFF. CDR3 in DNA: TGTGCCACCAGTGATTTTCGGGAGGCCGGGGAGCTGTTTTTT.

This clonotype has a count of ten or more. The V gene is TRBV11-2, the J gene TRBJ2-7; D unclear. Germline lookup yields CDR1 SGHAT and CDR2 FQNNGV. This CDR3 has 16 amino acids. V was pared by 2 bases and J by 9 bases, with 23 bases between. CDR3 in amino acids: CASSLSPHPVYGGQYF. CDR3 sequence (DNA): TGTGCCAGCAGCTTATCACCACACCCTGTCTATGGCGGGCAGTACTTC.

This clonotype appeared many times. V gene TRBV3-1 combines with J gene TRBJ1-1; 7 nucleotides line up with TRBD1. J gave up 4 bases and V 4 bases, and 6 bases lay outside the gene matches. CDR1 LGHDT and CDR2 YNNKEL come from the germline V gene (reference sequence). The CDR3 length is 14 residues. The CDR3 nucleotides are TGTGCCAGCAGCCTTACAGGGGCGCGCACTGAAGCTTTCTTT. This gives the protein CASSLTGARTEAFF. Full variable domain (rest looked up from reference TRBV3-1 and TRBJ1-1): DTAVSQTPKYLVTQMGNDKSIKCEQNLGHDTMYWYKQDSKKFLKIMFSYNNKELIINETVPNRFSPKSPDKAHLNLHINSLELGDSAVYFCASSLTGARTEAFFGQGTRLTVV.

This clonotype was recorded at least ten times. This rearrangement joins TRBV7-9 to TRBJ2-1, with 8 bases lining up with TRBD1. From germline, CDR1 is SEHNR and CDR2 FQNEAQ (reference sequence). The CDR3 is 13 amino acids. V shed 4 bases, J shed 7 bases, and the junction held 3 bases outside the gene matches. CDR3 bases: TGTGCCAGCAGCTGGGACAGGAGGAATGAGCAGTTCTTC. Encoded protein: CASSWDRRNEQFF.

This clonotype was found many times. The chain is built from TRBV4-3 and TRBJ1-4; perhaps TRBD1 as D (6 bases). Germline values: CDR1 LGHNA, CDR2 YSLEER. Trimming stripped 0 bases from V and 5 bases from J, with 10 bases between. CDR3 length: 15 amino acids. DNA for the CDR3: TGCGCCAGCAGCCAAGATTCGCAGGGGAATGAAAAACTGTTTTTT. Translation gives CASSQDSQGNEKLFF.

J is TRBJ2-7 and V is TRBV10-2; TRBD2 aligns across 12 bases. V gave up 6 bases and J gave up 2 bases; unmatched junction bases: 2. CDR3 size: 14 residues. Germline lookup yields CDR1 WSHSY and CDR2 SAAADI. The CDR3 DNA reads TGCGCCAGCAGGACTAGCGGGGGCCCCTACGAGCAGTACTTC. Protein sequence: CASRTSGGPYEQYF.

This clonotype was counted only a few times. The chain employs TRBV5-6 and TRBJ1-6; a weak D match, TRBD1 (6 bases). V dropped 0 bases and J dropped 14 bases, with 18 bases sitting between them. The germline gives CDR1 SGHDT, CDR2 YYEEEE. This CDR3 is built from 15 residues. CDR3: CASSLAGRGFFTLHF. The DNA for the CDR3 is TGTGCCAGCAGCTTGGCCGGCAGGGGATTTTTCACCCTCCACTTT.

This clonotype was recorded at least ten times. The chain links TRBV7-2 to TRBJ1-2; D unclear. Trimming pared 5 bases from V and 4 bases from J, leaving 11 bases between. The CDR3 consists of 13 residues. The germline CDR1 and CDR2 sequences are SGHTA and FQGNSA. CDR3 nucleotides: TGTGCCAGCAGCCCGGAGCCGCTCTATGGCTACACCTTC. Protein: CASSPEPLYGYTF.

This clonotype was seen a handful of times. This chain joins TRBV20-1 and TRBJ2-7; TRBD2 might be the D (6 bases). V was trimmed by 6 bases and J by 3 bases, leaving 18 bases between them. CDR1 and CDR2 from the germline V gene are DFQATT and SNEGSKA (reference sequence). The CDR3 has 14 amino acids. The CDR3: CSAVRGGVLYEQYF. CDR3 nucleotides: TGCAGTGCGGTCCGCGGAGGGGTTCTCTACGAGCAGTACTTC.

This clonotype was seen at least ten times. The chain recombines TRBV12-3 or TRBV12-4 with TRBJ1-6; 9 nucleotides match TRBD1. V gave up 5 bases and J gave up 10 bases; unmatched junction bases: 6. The CDR3 sequence is 14 residues long. CDR3 region: CASSGTGGRSPLHF. CDR3 nucleotide sequence: TGTGCCAGCAGTGGAACAGGGGGCCGGTCACCCCTCCACTTT.

The J gene is TRBJ2-7, the V gene TRBV6-1; 10 bases align to TRBD2. Trimming at V came to 2 bases and at J to 2 bases, leaving 3 bases not matched to a gene. From germline, CDR1 is MNHNS and CDR2 SASEGT. The CDR3 extends over 15 amino acids. CDR3 loop: CASSENSGGPYEQYF. As DNA, the CDR3 is TGTGCCAGCAGTGAAAATAGCGGGGGGCCCTACGAGCAGTACTTC.

This clonotype turned up a few times. The rearrangement uses TRBV6-5 and TRBJ2-1; D may correspond to TRBD1 or TRBD2 (5 bases each). Trimming removed 4 bases from V and 10 bases from J, with 11 bases in between. Per the germline V gene, CDR1 is MNHEY and CDR2 is SVGAGI. The CDR3 has 12 amino acids. In DNA, the CDR3 is TGTGCCAGCAGTTCCGGGACGACGGAGCAGTTCTTC. This sequence encodes CASSSGTTEQFF.

The sample holds many counts of this clonotype. The rearrangement joins TRBV6-2 or TRBV6-3 to TRBJ2-1; weak D call: TRBD1 (6 bases). Germline lookup yields CDR1 MNHEY and CDR2 SVGEGT. The CDR3 extends over 15 amino acids. The V end was cut by 2 bases, the J end by 3 bases, with 11 bases between. CDR3 protein: CASSYRGGYYNEQFF. For the CDR3, the DNA is TGTGCCAGCAGTTACCGAGGGGGATACTACAATGAGCAGTTCTTC.

This sequence joins TRBV29-1 and TRBJ2-5, with 10 bases aligning to TRBD1. V trimming: 8 bases; J trimming: 5 bases; junction bases outside the gene matches: 8. Germline CDR1 and CDR2: SQVTM and ANQGSEA. This CDR3 has 13 amino acids. The CDR3 bases are TGCAGCCACAGGACAGGGGGACGGGAGACCCAGTACTTC. Translating gives CSHRTGGRETQYF. Using reference TRBV29-1 and TRBJ2-5 for the parts outside the CDR3, the full variable domain is SAVISQKPSRDICQRGTSLTIQCQVDSQVTMMFWYRQQPGQSLTLIATANQGSEATYESGFVIDKFPISRPNLTFSTLTVSNMSPEDSSIYLCSHRTGGRETQYFGPGTRLLVL.

V is TRBV24-1 and J is TRBJ2-2; D unclear. V lost 1 base and J 4 bases, leaving 6 bases between the germline ends. The CDR3 spans 14 residues. Germline V lookup: CDR1 KGHDR, CDR2 SFDVKD. The CDR3 bases are TGTGCCACCAGTGATTTCAGTCGCACCGGGGAGCTGTTTTTT. Protein product: CATSDFSRTGELFF.

The rearrangement uses TRBV11-2 and TRBJ2-1; D is ambiguous. CDR3 length equals 15 residues. CDR1 and CDR2 (germline): SGHAT, FQNNGV. The ends were cut back, 5 bases at V and 6 bases at J, with 17 bases in the middle. Here the CDR3 reads CASSLTGLSLNEQFF. The CDR3 region has the DNA TGTGCCAGCAGCCTAACCGGGCTATCACTCAATGAGCAGTTCTTC.

The rearrangement links TRBV6-2 or TRBV6-3 to TRBJ2-5, with a weak D call TRBD2 (5 bases). V was cut by 6 bases and J by 5 bases, with 16 bases left in between. CDR3 length: 14 residues. CDR1 is MNHEY and CDR2 is SVGEGT in the germline V gene. This CDR3 reads CASSLRASGETQYF. CDR3 coding DNA: TGTGCCAGCAGCCTCCGGGCTTCGGGGGAGACCCAGTACTTC.

This clonotype was seen just once. The rearrangement uses TRBV12-3 or TRBV12-4 and TRBJ2-4; 8 bases agree with TRBD1. This CDR3 region has 15 residues. V shed 5 bases, J shed 7 bases, and the junction held 10 bases outside the gene matches. The CDR3 region is CASSQWTGWQNIQYF. CDR3 DNA sequence: TGTGCCAGCAGTCAATGGACAGGGTGGCAGAACATTCAGTACTTC.

In its sample, this clonotype was seen many times. V is TRBV12-3 or TRBV12-4 and J is TRBJ2-4, with D maybe TRBD1 (6 bases). The CDR3 extends over 15 amino acids. V lost 5 bases to trimming and J lost 1 base, with 12 bases between them. DNA for the CDR3: TGTGCCAGCAGTCATCTCCAGGGGGCCAAAAACATTCAGTACTTC. Translation: CASSHLQGAKNIQYF.

This clonotype has ten or more counts. The chain joins TRBV20-1 to TRBJ2-1, with D possibly matching TRBD1 (7 bases). The CDR3 length is 13 residues. CDR1 is DFQATT and CDR2 is SNEGSKA in the germline V gene (reference sequence). Trimming cost V 6 bases and J 12 bases, with 21 bases left between them. CDR3 sequence (DNA): TGCAGTGCCGCGGGACAGCCTGTTTTGGGGCAGTTCTTC. This gives the protein CSAAGQPVLGQFF.

J is TRBJ2-3 and V is TRBV7-2; possibly TRBD2 for D (6 bases). The CDR3 contains 14 residues. V was clipped by 3 bases and J by 0 bases, with 7 bases between them. Germline CDR1 is SGHTA and CDR2 is FQGNSA. This CDR3 is CASSFRGSTDTQYF. CDR3 DNA: TGTGCCAGCAGCTTTCGGGGGAGCACAGATACGCAGTATTTT.

This clonotype was observed a few times. This chain uses TRBV7-2 with TRBJ2-2; 7 bases agree with TRBD1. The J segment lost 7 bases and the V segment lost 5 bases, leaving 10 bases of the junction unmatched. Germline V gene lookup returns CDR1 SGHTA and CDR2 FQGNSA. The CDR3 sequence is 15 residues long. CDR3 coding DNA: TGTGCCAGCAGCCCAGGGACAGCAACCTACGGGGAGCTGTTTTTT. It is translated as CASSPGTATYGELFF.

The CDR3 sequence: CASSRRDPGGNEQFF. CDR3 coding DNA: TGTGCCAGCAGCCGCCGGGACCCCGGGGGGAATGAGCAGTTCTTC. This sequence joins TRBV3-2 and TRBJ2-1; the D call in the table, TRBD1, was not verified against the DNA. TRBV3-2 is a documented pseudogene. This CDR3 region has 15 residues.

The chain combines TRBV7-6 with TRBJ2-3; possibly TRBD1 for D (6 bases). Deletions cut 2 bases from V and 4 bases from J, with 13 bases between. The germline V gene encodes CDR1 SGHVS and CDR2 FNYEAQ. The CDR3 consists of 15 residues. CDR3 residues: CASSLYGGGPDTQYF. CDR3 coding DNA: TGTGCCAGCAGCTTATATGGGGGCGGCCCAGATACGCAGTATTTT.

J is TRBJ1-6 and V is TRBV9; D unresolved. The germline gives CDR1 SGDLS, CDR2 YYNGEE. This CDR3 contains 19 residues. Trimming removed 0 bases from V and 6 bases from J, with 22 bases in between. CDR3 amino acids: CASSVVPPRRVRSNSPLHF. The CDR3 DNA sequence: TGTGCCAGCAGCGTAGTCCCGCCTCGACGGGTAAGGAGTAATTCACCCCTCCACTTT.

The CDR3 spells CASSWVQGNIQYF. The CDR3 bases are TGTGCCAGCAGCTGGGTACAGGGGAACATTCAGTACTTC. The rearrangement uses TRBV7-2 and TRBJ2-4, with 7 bases that match TRBD1. Germline CDR1 is SGHTA and CDR2 is FQGNSA. There are 13 residues in the CDR3. Trimming cost V 4 bases and J 7 bases; bases outside gene matches: 4.

This clonotype occurred a few times. The chain joins TRBV11-2 to TRBJ1-1; D unresolved. The CDR3 totals 14 residues. Trimming shortened V by 5 bases and J by 4 bases, and 14 bases separated the two germline ends. Germline CDR1 and CDR2: SGHAT and FQNNGV. This chain's CDR3 is CASSPHGLATEAFF. The CDR3 DNA sequence: TGTGCCAGCAGCCCCCATGGTCTCGCCACTGAAGCTTTCTTT. Combining the CDR3 with reference TRBV11-2 and TRBJ1-1 gives the whole variable domain EAGVAQSPRYKIIEKRQSVAFWCNPISGHATLYWYQQILGQGPKLLIQFQNNGVVDDSQLPKDRFSAERLKGVDSTLKIQPAKLEDSAVYLCASSPHGLATEAFFGQGTRLTVV.